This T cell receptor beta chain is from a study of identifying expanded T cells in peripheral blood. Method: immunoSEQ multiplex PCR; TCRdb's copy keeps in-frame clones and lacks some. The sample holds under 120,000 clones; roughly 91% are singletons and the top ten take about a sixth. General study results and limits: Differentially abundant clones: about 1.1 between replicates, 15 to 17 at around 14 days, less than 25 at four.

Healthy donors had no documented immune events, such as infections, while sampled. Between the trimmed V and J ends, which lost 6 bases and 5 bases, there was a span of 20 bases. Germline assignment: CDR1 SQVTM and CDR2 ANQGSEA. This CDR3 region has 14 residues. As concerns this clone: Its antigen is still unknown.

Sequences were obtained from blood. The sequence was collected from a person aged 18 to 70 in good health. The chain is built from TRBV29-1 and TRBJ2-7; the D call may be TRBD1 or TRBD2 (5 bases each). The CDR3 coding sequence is TGCAGCGTGATGGGTCCCCAAGGGGACGACGAGCAGTACTTC. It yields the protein CSVMGPQGDDEQYF.